This T cell receptor beta chain was recovered during a study of cytomegalovirus exposure and HLA in healthy donors. About the study: From about 179 million T cells, an earlier analysis saw approximately 110 million unique TCR beta sequences.

Worth noting for this clone: The antigen is not known.

Donors were nominally healthy when sampled, though unrecorded immune exposures were likely. Both 60 Vbeta primers and 13 Jbeta primers went into the PCR. Using immunoSEQ multiplex PCR, the repertoire was profiled, and TCRdb retains in-frame clones only, with some absent. The sample consists of 130,000 or so clones, 75% to 85% of them appearing once. General study findings and limits: Common viral pathogens were later found to be apparently linked to several of the most significant clusters.

The clonotype comes from a male donor in good health and CMV-seronegative. The sequenced sample was PBMCs.

The CDR3 spells CASSAQGLAGSYNEQFF. In nucleotides, the CDR3 is TGTGCCAGCAGCGCCCAAGGACTAGCGGGCTCCTACAATGAGCAGTTCTTC. The chain couples TRBV9 to TRBJ2-1, with 11 nucleotides matching TRBD2. V was pared by 3 bases and J by 0 bases, with 5 bases of the junction left unmatched. Germline values: CDR1 SGDLS, CDR2 YYNGEE. The CDR3 runs to 17 residues.